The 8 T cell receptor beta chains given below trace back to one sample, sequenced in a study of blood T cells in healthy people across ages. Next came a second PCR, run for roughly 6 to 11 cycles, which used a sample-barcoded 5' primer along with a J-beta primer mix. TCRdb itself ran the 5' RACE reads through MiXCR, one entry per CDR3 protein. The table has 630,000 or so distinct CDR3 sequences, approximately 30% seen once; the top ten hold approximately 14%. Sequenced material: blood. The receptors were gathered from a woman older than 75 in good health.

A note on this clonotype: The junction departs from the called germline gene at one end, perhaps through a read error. The CDR3 is CAAGDRGSGERFF. The CDR3 DNA follows: TGTGCCGCAGGAGACAGGGGCTCCGGGGAGCGGTTTTTT. The rearrangement joins TRBV24-1 to TRBJ2-2; 8 bases line up with TRBD1. The CDR3 length is 13 residues. Germline V gives CDR1 KGHDR, CDR2 SFDVKD.

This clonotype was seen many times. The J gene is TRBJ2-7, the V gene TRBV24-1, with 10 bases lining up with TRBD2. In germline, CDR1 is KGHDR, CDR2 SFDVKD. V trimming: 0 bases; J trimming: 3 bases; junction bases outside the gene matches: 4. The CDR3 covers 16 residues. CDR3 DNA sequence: TGTGCCACCAGTGATTTGAAGCGGGGGGGCCTCTACGAGCAGTACTTC. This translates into CATSDLKRGGLYEQYF.

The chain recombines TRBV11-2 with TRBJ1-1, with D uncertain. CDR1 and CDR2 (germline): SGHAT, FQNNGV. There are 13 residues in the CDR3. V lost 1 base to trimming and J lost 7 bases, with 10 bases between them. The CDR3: CASSLGRGGEAFF. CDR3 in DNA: TGTGCCAGCAGCTTAGGGCGGGGAGGTGAAGCTTTCTTT. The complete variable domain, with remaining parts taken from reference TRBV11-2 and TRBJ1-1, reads EAGVAQSPRYKIIEKRQSVAFWCNPISGHATLYWYQQILGQGPKLLIQFQNNGVVDDSQLPKDRFSAERLKGVDSTLKIQPAKLEDSAVYLCASSLGRGGEAFFGQGTRLTVV.

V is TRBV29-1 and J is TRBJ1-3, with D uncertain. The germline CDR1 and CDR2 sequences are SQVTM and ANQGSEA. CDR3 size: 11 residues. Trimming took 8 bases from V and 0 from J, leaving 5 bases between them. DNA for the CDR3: TGCAGCTTTCTCTCTGGAAACACCATATATTTT. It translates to CSFLSGNTIYF. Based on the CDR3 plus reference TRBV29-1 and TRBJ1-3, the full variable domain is SAVISQKPSRDICQRGTSLTIQCQVDSQVTMMFWYRQQPGQSLTLIATANQGSEATYESGFVIDKFPISRPNLTFSTLTVSNMSPEDSSIYLCSFLSGNTIYFGEGSWLTVV.

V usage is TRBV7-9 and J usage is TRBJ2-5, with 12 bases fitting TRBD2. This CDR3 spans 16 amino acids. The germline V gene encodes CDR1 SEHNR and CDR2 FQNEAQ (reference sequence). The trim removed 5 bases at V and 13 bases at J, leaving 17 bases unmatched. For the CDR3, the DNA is TGTGCCAGCAGCGCCTCTAGCGGGGGGGTTTACAATGAGCGGTACTTC. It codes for CASSASSGGVYNERYF. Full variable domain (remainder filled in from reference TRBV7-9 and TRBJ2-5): DTGVSQNPRHKITKRGQNVTFRCDPISEHNRLYWYRQTLGQGPEFLTYFQNEAQLEKSRLLSDRFSAERPKGSFSTLEIQRTEQGDSAMYLCASSASSGGVYNERYFGPGTRLLVL.

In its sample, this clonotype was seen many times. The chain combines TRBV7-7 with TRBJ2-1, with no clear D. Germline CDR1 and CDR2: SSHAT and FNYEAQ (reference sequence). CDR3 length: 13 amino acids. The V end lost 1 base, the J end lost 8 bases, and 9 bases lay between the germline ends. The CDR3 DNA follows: TGTGCCAGCAGCTTAGTGACCTCCCATGAGCAGTTCTTC. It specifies CASSLVTSHEQFF.

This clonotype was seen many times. The CDR3 loop is CASSRRTSDESSGANVLTF. As DNA, the CDR3 is TGTGCCAGCAGCCGCCGAACGTCCGACGAGAGCTCTGGGGCCAACGTCCTGACTTTC. V usage is TRBV3-1 and J usage is TRBJ2-6; D is ambiguous. This CDR3 contains 19 residues. V dropped 4 bases and J dropped 0 bases, with 19 bases sitting between them. Germline assignment: CDR1 LGHDT and CDR2 YNNKEL (reference sequence).

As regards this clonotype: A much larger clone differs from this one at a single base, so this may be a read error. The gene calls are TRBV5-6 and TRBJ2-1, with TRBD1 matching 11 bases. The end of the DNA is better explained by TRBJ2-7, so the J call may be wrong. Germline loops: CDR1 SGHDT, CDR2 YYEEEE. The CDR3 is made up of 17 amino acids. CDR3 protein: CASNQMDRGLSYNEQYF. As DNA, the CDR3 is TGTGCCAGCAACCAGATGGACAGGGGGCTCTCCTACAATGAGCAGTACTTC.